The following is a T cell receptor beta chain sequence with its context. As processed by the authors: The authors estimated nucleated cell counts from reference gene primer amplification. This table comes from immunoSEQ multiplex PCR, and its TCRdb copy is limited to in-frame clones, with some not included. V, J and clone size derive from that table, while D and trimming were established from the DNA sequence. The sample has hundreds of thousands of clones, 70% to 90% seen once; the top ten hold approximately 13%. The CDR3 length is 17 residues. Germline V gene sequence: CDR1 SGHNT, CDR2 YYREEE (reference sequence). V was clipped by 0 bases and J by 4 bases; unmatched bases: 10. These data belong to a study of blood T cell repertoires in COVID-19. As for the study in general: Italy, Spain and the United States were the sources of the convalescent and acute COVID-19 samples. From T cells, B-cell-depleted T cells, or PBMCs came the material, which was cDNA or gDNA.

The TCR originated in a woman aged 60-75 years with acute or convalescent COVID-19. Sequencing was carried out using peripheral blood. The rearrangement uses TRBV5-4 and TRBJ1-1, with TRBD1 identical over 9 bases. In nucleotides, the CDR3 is TGTGCCAGCAGCTTGGGGGTCGGACGACAGGGGGGCACTGAAGCTTTCTTT. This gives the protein CASSLGVGRQGGTEAFF.